Listed below are T cell receptor beta chains from one sample, sequenced in a study of T cell responses to AZD1222 COVID-19 vaccine. Data came from immunoSEQ multiplex PCR; TCRdb stores just in-frame clones and leaves some out. The repertoire has more than 100,000 clones, about 90% of them found once; the top ten carry approximately 2.6%. The specimen was peripheral blood, collected 28 days after the second AZD1222 dose. The receptors come from an adult who received the AZD1222 COVID-19 vaccine. The CDR3 runs from the conserved cysteine through the conserved F or W. The D gene is left open where the match is weak. Clone sizes are given selectively: once, few, many, or a class where the clone is expanded.

j_call	v_call	d_call	cdr3_length	clone_size	cdr3_aa	cdr3_nt
TRBJ1-2	TRBV30	-	11	-	CAWSRQAFYTF	TGTGCCTGGAGTAGACAGGCATTCTACACCTTC
TRBJ1-5	TRBV19	-	14	few	CASSPDRRNQPQHF	TGTGCCAGTAGTCCCGACAGGAGAAATCAGCCCCAGCATTTT
TRBJ1-1	TRBV28	TRBD1	15	-	CASKSRTGRDTEAFF	TGTGCCAGCAAATCCCGGACAGGGCGGGACACTGAAGCTTTCTTT
TRBJ1-2	TRBV5-4	-	15	-	CASSLGGLWEQGYTF	TGTGCCAGCAGCTTGGGAGGGTTATGGGAGCAGGGCTACACCTTC
TRBJ2-7	TRBV7-3	-	14	-	CASSVNSHTGEQYF	TGTGCCAGCAGCGTGAACAGTCACACTGGCGAGCAGTACTTC
TRBJ1-4	TRBV4-1	-	15	once	CASSHTKEGVGKLFF	TGCGCCAGCAGCCATACTAAGGAGGGTGTTGGAAAACTGTTTTTT
TRBJ2-1	TRBV18	-	15	-	CASSPRGGARNEQFF	TGTGCCAGCTCACCCCGAGGGGGGGCGAGGAATGAGCAGTTCTTC
TRBJ2-3	TRBV18	TRBD1	15	-	CASSTQGAKTDTQYF	TGTGCCAGCTCAACACAGGGGGCAAAAACAGATACGCAGTATTTT
TRBJ2-1	TRBV5-1	-	15	-	CASSLTGPPVNEQFF	TGCGCCAGCAGCTTGACGGGACCCCCGGTCAATGAGCAGTTCTTC
TRBJ1-1	TRBV7-2	-	12	-	CASSFPNTEAFF	TGTGCCAGCAGCTTCCCGAACACTGAAGCTTTCTTT
TRBJ2-7	TRBV18	TRBD1	15	-	CASSPKTGSSYEQYF	TGTGCCAGCTCACCTAAGACAGGGAGCTCCTACGAGCAGTACTTC
TRBJ2-7	TRBV28	-	14	-	CASSLPPSSYEQYF	TGTGCCAGCAGTTTACCCCCGAGCTCCTACGAGCAGTACTTC
TRBJ2-5	TRBV4-2	TRBD2	18	once	CASSQALPSGGEGETQYF	TGTGCCAGCAGCCAAGCTCTGCCTAGCGGGGGGGAAGGAGAGACCCAGTACTTC
TRBJ1-5	TRBV7-2	-	16	-	CASSPNAFGDNQPQHF	TGTGCCAGCAGCCCAAATGCTTTTGGAGACAATCAGCCCCAGCATTTT
TRBJ1-1	TRBV18	TRBD1	15	-	CASSPGTGTNTEAFF	TGTGCCAGCTCCCCCGGGACAGGGACGAACACTGAAGCTTTCTTT
TRBJ1-4	TRBV30	TRBD1	14	few	CAWSVETGGEKLFF	TGTGCCTGGAGTGTCGAAACAGGGGGGGAAAAACTGTTTTTT
TRBJ2-7	TRBV4-2	-	15	-	CASSPNSGNSYEQYF	TGTGCCAGCAGCCCCAACAGCGGAAACTCCTACGAGCAGTACTTC
TRBJ1-6	TRBV20-1	-	14	-	CSASAVLGLSPLHF	TGCAGTGCTAGTGCGGTTTTAGGTCTTTCACCCCTCCACTTT
TRBJ2-7	TRBV3-1/TRBV3-2	TRBD1	22	-	CASSQETERTGGANPPSYEQYF	TGTGCCAGCAGCCAAGAGACGGAGCGGACAGGGGGCGCGAACCCCCCCTCCTACGAGCAGTACTTC
TRBJ2-2	TRBV4-2	-	16	-	CASSQDGGSRAGELFF	TGTGCCAGCAGCCAAGATGGTGGGAGTAGGGCCGGGGAGCTGTTTTTT
TRBJ1-3	TRBV7-8	-	14	-	CASSLPGAGNTIYF	TGTGCCAGCAGCTTACCAGGGGCTGGAAACACCATATATTTT
TRBJ1-2	TRBV4-1	-	15	few	CASSQAKILQAGYTF	TGCGCCAGCAGCCAAGCTAAAATCCTCCAAGCGGGCTACACCTTC
TRBJ2-5	TRBV24-1	-	14	-	CATSDAGSTETQYF	TGTGCCACCAGTGACGCGGGGTCGACAGAGACCCAGTACTTC
TRBJ1-1	TRBV6-6	-	14	-	CASSFPYEGTEAFF	TGTGCCAGCAGTTTCCCTTACGAGGGCACTGAAGCTTTCTTT
TRBJ2-7	TRBV3-1/TRBV3-2	TRBD1	15	-	CASSQRGDSTYEQYF	TGTGCCAGCAGCCAAAGAGGGGACAGCACCTACGAGCAGTACTTC
TRBJ2-3	TRBV27	-	15	-	CASSSRVQYQDTQYF	TGTGCCAGCAGTTCTAGAGTACAGTACCAAGATACGCAGTATTTT
TRBJ1-5	TRBV10-3	TRBD1	14	-	CAISGTGANQPQHF	TGTGCCATCAGCGGCACAGGGGCCAATCAGCCCCAGCATTTT
TRBJ2-2	TRBV5-1	-	14	-	CASRSTGNTGELFF	TGCGCCAGCAGGTCGACAGGGAACACCGGGGAGCTGTTTTTT
TRBJ2-2	TRBV11-2	-	15	few	CASSVVQGGIGELFF	TGTGCCAGCAGCGTAGTGCAGGGGGGGATCGGGGAGCTGTTTTTT
TRBJ2-4	TRBV6-4	TRBD1	15	-	CASSEAPGTGAIQYF	TGTGCCAGCAGTGAGGCGCCAGGGACAGGGGCGATTCAGTACTTC
TRBJ2-3	TRBV5-1	TRBD2	17	-	CASSLAVAGGTTDTQYF	TGCGCCAGCAGCTTGGCCGTGGCGGGGGGGACCACAGATACGCAGTATTTT
TRBJ2-1	TRBV7-3	-	13	-	CASSLGGLDEQFF	TGTGCCAGCAGCTTAGGGGGCTTGGATGAGCAGTTCTTC
TRBJ1-1	TRBV7-9	-	16	-	CASSFIQGLGGTEAFF	TGTGCCAGCAGCTTCATCCAGGGGTTAGGGGGCACTGAAGCTTTCTTT
TRBJ2-7	TRBV6-5	TRBD1	14	-	CASSFNPRQGEQYF	TGTGCCAGCAGTTTCAACCCCCGACAGGGCGAGCAGTACTTC
TRBJ2-4	TRBV5-1	TRBD1	15	-	CASSPGQDGENIQYF	TGCGCCAGCAGCCCGGGACAGGACGGCGAAAACATTCAGTACTTC
TRBJ1-2	TRBV7-2	-	13	-	CASRHGDYYGYTF	TGTGCCAGCAGGCACGGGGACTACTATGGCTACACCTTC
TRBJ1-5	TRBV2	-	16	-	CASKPLRVGGNQPQHF	TGTGCCAGCAAGCCGCTGAGGGTCGGGGGGAATCAGCCCCAGCATTTT
TRBJ2-1	TRBV6-1	-	14	-	CASSEAPGPNEQFF	TGTGCCAGCAGTGAAGCACCAGGACCCAATGAGCAGTTCTTC
TRBJ2-2	TRBV5-8	TRBD2	16	-	CASSLGLAANTGELFF	TGTGCCAGCAGCTTGGGACTAGCGGCGAACACCGGGGAGCTGTTTTTT
TRBJ2-3	TRBV6-2/TRBV6-3	-	12	-	CASSTGTDTQYF	TGTGCCAGCAGTACGGGGACAGATACGCAGTATTTT
TRBJ1-1	TRBV2	-	13	-	CASQGVVFTEAFF	TGTGCCAGCCAGGGCGTAGTATTCACTGAAGCTTTCTTT
TRBJ1-2	TRBV23-1	TRBD1	11	once	CASSHLEGATF	TGCGCCAGCAGTCATTTGGAGGGGGCCACCTTC
TRBJ2-4	TRBV18	-	16	-	CASSPPRGLAKNIQYF	TGTGCCAGCTCACCACCCAGGGGCCTAGCCAAAAACATTCAGTACTTC
TRBJ2-5	TRBV5-4	TRBD2	16	-	CASSLATSGGQETQYF	TGTGCCAGCAGCTTGGCTACTAGCGGGGGACAAGAGACCCAGTACTTC